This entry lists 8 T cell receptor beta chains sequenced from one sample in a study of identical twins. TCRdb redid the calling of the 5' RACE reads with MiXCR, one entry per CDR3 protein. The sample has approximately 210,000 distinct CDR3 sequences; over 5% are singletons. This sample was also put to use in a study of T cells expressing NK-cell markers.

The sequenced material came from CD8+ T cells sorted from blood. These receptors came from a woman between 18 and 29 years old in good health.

CDR3 nucleotide sequence: TGTGCCAGCGAGGATAATGAGCAGTTCTTC. This codes for CASEDNEQFF. The chain is built from TRBV2 and TRBJ2-1; D is ambiguous. There are 10 residues in the CDR3. Trimming stripped 8 bases from V and 7 bases from J, with 6 bases between. Germline V gene sequence: CDR1 SNHLY, CDR2 FYNNEI.

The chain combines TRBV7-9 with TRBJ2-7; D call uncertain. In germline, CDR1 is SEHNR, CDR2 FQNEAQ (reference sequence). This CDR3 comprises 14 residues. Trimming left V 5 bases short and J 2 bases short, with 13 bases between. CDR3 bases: TGTGCCAGCAGCCCCCCAGACGGGCCCTACGAGCAGTACTTC. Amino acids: CASSPPDGPYEQYF. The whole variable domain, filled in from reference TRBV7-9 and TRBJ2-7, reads DTGVSQNPRHKITKRGQNVTFRCDPISEHNRLYWYRQTLGQGPEFLTYFQNEAQLEKSRLLSDRFSAERPKGSFSTLEIQRTEQGDSAMYLCASSPPDGPYEQYFGPGTRLTVT.

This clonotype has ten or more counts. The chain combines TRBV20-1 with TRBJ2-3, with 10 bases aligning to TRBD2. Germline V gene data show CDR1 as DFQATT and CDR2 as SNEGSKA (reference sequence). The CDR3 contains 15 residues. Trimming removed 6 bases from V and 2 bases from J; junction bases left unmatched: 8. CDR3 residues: CSATTSGKPTDTQYF. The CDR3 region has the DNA TGCAGTGCGACAACTAGCGGGAAGCCCACAGATACGCAGTATTTT.

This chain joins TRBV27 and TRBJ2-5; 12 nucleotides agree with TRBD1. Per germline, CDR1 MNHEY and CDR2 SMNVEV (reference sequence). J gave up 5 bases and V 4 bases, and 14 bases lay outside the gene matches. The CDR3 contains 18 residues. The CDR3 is CASSSYRDRGPEGETQYF. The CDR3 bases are TGTGCCAGCAGTTCGTACCGGGACAGGGGGCCGGAGGGGGAGACCCAGTACTTC.

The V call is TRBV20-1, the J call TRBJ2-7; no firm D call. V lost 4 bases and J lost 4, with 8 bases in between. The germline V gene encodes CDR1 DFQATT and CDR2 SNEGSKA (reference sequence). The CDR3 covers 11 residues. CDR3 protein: CSATLGYEQYF. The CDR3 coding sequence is TGCAGTGCTACCTTGGGGTACGAGCAGTACTTC.

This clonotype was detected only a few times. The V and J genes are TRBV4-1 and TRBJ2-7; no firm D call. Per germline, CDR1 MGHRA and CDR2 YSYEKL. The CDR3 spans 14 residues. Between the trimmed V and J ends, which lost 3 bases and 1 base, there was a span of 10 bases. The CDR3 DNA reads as TGCGCCAGCAGCCACCCAGGATCGTCCTACGAGCAGTACTTC. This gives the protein CASSHPGSSYEQYF.

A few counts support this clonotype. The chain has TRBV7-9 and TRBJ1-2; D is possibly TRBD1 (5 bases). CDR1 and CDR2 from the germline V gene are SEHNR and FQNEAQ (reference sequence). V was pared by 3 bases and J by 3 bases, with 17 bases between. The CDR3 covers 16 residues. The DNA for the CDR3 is TGTGCCAGCAGCTTGAATGGTGGGGGTTCGGACTATGGCTACACCTTC. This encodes CASSLNGGGSDYGYTF.

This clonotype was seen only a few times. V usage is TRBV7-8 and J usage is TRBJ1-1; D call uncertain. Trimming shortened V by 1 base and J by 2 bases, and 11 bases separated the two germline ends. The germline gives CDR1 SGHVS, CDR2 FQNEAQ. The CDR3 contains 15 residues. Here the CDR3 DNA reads TGTGCCAGCAGCTTAGAGCCAGGAATTAACACTGAAGCTTTCTTT. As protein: CASSLEPGINTEAFF.